Shown below are 3 T cell receptor beta chains from a single sample sequenced in a study of cytomegalovirus exposure and HLA in healthy donors. The study ran its PCR with 60 Vbeta and 13 Jbeta primers. Assay used: immunoSEQ multiplex PCR; TCRdb lists only in-frame clones, some missing. The sample shows 150,000 to 200,000 clones, around 81% of them seen only once. The sequenced material came from PBMCs. Every receptor here comes from a woman in her twenties or thirties in good health and CMV-seropositive.

This clone was detected only a few times. V usage is TRBV6-6 and J usage is TRBJ1-6, with D maybe TRBD1 (5 bases). This CDR3 is built from 16 residues. Germline V lookup: CDR1 MNHNY, CDR2 SVGAGI (reference sequence). Trimming removed 7 bases at V and 6 bases at J, with 19 bases between. CDR3 DNA sequence: TGTGCCAGCACCCTGATGAGCGGGACGGGTAATTCACCCCTCCACTTT. Its protein is CASTLMSGTGNSPLHF.

V gene TRBV28 combines with J gene TRBJ1-5, with a tentative D call TRBD1 (5 bases). Trimming removed 6 bases at V and 8 bases at J, with 44 bases between. This CDR3 is 23 amino acids long. From germline, CDR1 is MDHEN and CDR2 SYDVKM. The CDR3 nucleotides read TGTGCCAGCAGCCTAAGGGGTTGGGTAAAAATCCCTTCCAAAACCTCTGCGGGGAAGCCCCAGCATTTT. It translates to CASSLRGWVKIPSKTSAGKPQHF.

V is TRBV7-8 and J is TRBJ1-4; D ambiguous. V was trimmed by 5 bases and J by 10 bases, leaving 20 bases between them. This CDR3 is 15 amino acids long. CDR1 is SGHVS, CDR2 FQNEAQ, per germline. The CDR3 bases are TGTGCCAGCAGCCTCTCCGCGGGCGCGAGGGTAAAACTGTTTTTT. Translated, it gives CASSLSAGARVKLFF.